The 10 T cell receptor beta chains in this list originate from one sample, sequenced in a study of blood T cell repertoires in COVID-19. Generated by immunoSEQ multiplex PCR, the TCRdb table keeps only in-frame clones and is missing some. The sample includes approximately 280,000 clones, 85% to 90% of them seen just once. Source material: peripheral blood. Receptors were obtained from a man aged 35 to 55 with acute or convalescent COVID-19.

The rearrangement uses TRBV10-1 and TRBJ1-2; D perhaps matches TRBD1 (6 bases). CDR1 is WNHNN and CDR2 is SYGVQD in the germline V gene (reference sequence). V was clipped by 6 bases and J by 7 bases, with 15 bases between them. CDR3 length: 13 residues. The CDR3 protein is CASSVTPGVGYTF. The CDR3 bases are TGCGCCAGCAGCGTAACTCCAGGGGTTGGCTACACCTTC.

The genes are TRBV27 and TRBJ2-7, with D possibly being TRBD1 (6 bases). Germline CDR1 reads MNHEY; CDR2 reads SMNVEV (reference sequence). V was trimmed by 3 bases and J by 2 bases, leaving 17 bases between them. The CDR3 is 16 amino acids. The CDR3 nucleotides read TGTGCCAGCAGTTTCTCCCAGGGGTTATCTACCTACGAGCAGTACTTC. Translated: CASSFSQGLSTYEQYF.

CDR3 protein: CASSYRDRNYEQYF. In DNA, the CDR3 is TGTGCCAGCAGTTACCGAGACAGGAACTACGAGCAGTACTTC. This chain uses TRBV6-5 with TRBJ2-7; TRBD1 might be the D (6 bases). Germline loops: CDR1 MNHEY, CDR2 SVGAGI. The CDR3 is 14 residues long. Trimming pared 2 bases from V and 3 bases from J, leaving 11 bases between.

This clone came up a few times. This chain joins TRBV24-1 and TRBJ2-7; 11 nucleotides align to TRBD1. Germline-derived CDR1 and CDR2 are KGHDR and SFDVKD. The CDR3 is 15 amino acids. V shed 3 bases and J 5 bases; nucleotides not matched to a gene: 5. The CDR3 region has the DNA TGTGCCACCAGTGATGGGACAGGGGGTCGGGACGAGCAGTACTTC. Translating gives CATSDGTGGRDEQYF.

With regard to this clone: Given a much more abundant clone one base away, this may be a read error. The chain links TRBV7-9 to TRBJ2-3; no firm D call. The germline V gene has CDR1 SEHNR and CDR2 FQNEAQ (reference sequence). V lost 3 bases and J lost 2, with 3 bases in between. The CDR3 runs 12 residues. In DNA, the CDR3 is TGTGCCAGCAGCTTCAACACAGATACGCAGTATTTT. Encoded protein: CASSFNTDTQYF.

This clone was detected once. The chain is built from TRBV3-1 (or the pseudogene TRBV3-2) and TRBJ1-6; D possibly corresponds to TRBD1 (5 bases). In germline, CDR1 is LGHDT, CDR2 YNNKEL (reference sequence). Trimming left V 5 bases short and J 9 bases short, with 14 bases between. This CDR3 is built from 14 residues. The chain's CDR3 is CASSSGLRSSPLHF. CDR3 bases: TGTGCCAGCAGCTCGGGACTTCGCTCTTCACCCCTCCACTTT.

The V and J genes are TRBV6-5 and TRBJ1-1; tentatively, D is TRBD1 (6 bases). The CDR3 loop spans 13 amino acids. Germline V gene data show CDR1 as MNHEY and CDR2 as SVGAGI. Trimming took 5 bases from V and 2 from J, leaving 9 bases between them. This CDR3 is CASSRGANTEAFF. In DNA, the CDR3 is TGTGCCAGCAGTCGGGGGGCAAACACTGAAGCTTTCTTT.

V gene TRBV5-1 combines with J gene TRBJ1-3, with a weak D call TRBD1 (5 bases). Germline assignment: CDR1 SGHRS and CDR2 YFSETQ. Deletions cut 4 bases from V and 0 bases from J, with 11 bases between. The CDR3 covers 15 residues. The CDR3 loop reads CASSPRGGSGNTIYF. The CDR3 region has the DNA TGCGCCAGCAGCCCCCGGGGGGGCTCTGGAAACACCATATATTTT.

V gene TRBV28 combines with J gene TRBJ1-2; D perhaps matches TRBD1 (5 bases). The CDR3 extends over 15 amino acids. CDR1 is MDHEN, CDR2 SYDVKM, per germline. The V end lost 7 bases, the J end lost 1 base, and 16 bases lay between the germline ends. The CDR3 reads CASTAGQGNNYGYTF. DNA for the CDR3: TGTGCCAGCACCGCCGGGCAGGGCAATAACTATGGCTACACCTTC.

V gene TRBV19 combines with J gene TRBJ1-5; the match to TRBD1 covers 8 bases. Germline loops: CDR1 LNHDA, CDR2 SQIVND (reference sequence). This CDR3 contains 13 residues. V lost 10 bases, J lost 4 bases, and 6 bases stayed unmatched. Written as DNA, the CDR3 is TGTGCCACCGAGGACAGGGATAATCAGCCCCAGCATTTT. Protein: CATEDRDNQPQHF.